Listed here are 19 T cell receptor beta chains from one sample, sequenced in a study of long-term antiretroviral therapy in people with HIV. The assay, immunoSEQ v3.0, was run at survey level. TCRdb's copy holds only in-frame clones and misses some; the assay was immunoSEQ multiplex PCR. The table has some 21,000 clones, 88% seen once; the top ten hold under 4%. Source: unsorted PBMCs, taken 2.3 years after starting antiretroviral therapy. All receptors derive from a man aged 55 to 70 with HIV.

This sequence joins TRBV29-1 and TRBJ1-5; weak D call: TRBD1 (6 bases). Between the trimmed V and J ends, which lost 8 bases and 5 bases, there was a span of 22 bases. The CDR3 is made up of 15 amino acids. From germline, CDR1 is SQVTM and CDR2 ANQGSEA. CDR3 in DNA: TGCAGCACCGAGATATGTGGGACACCTTATCAGCCCCAGCATTTT. This gives the protein CSTEICGTPYQPQHF.

The CDR3 region is CASSLWDNQETQYF. The CDR3 coding sequence is TGCGCCAGCAGCCTGTGGGACAACCAAGAGACCCAGTACTTC. The chain recombines TRBV5-1 with TRBJ2-5, with D possibly TRBD1 on 6 matching bases. Trimming removed 4 bases from V and 0 bases from J, with 10 bases in between. The CDR3 is 14 residues long. Germline values: CDR1 SGHRS, CDR2 YFSETQ.

This clone has only one observation. The chain links TRBV7-3 to TRBJ1-1; no clear D. V dropped 8 bases and J dropped 1 base, with 17 bases sitting between them. The CDR3 is 15 amino acids. CDR1 and CDR2 (germline): SGHTA, FQGTGA. The CDR3 DNA is TGTGCCAGCTCCAGATTTGGGAACTCGAACACTGAAGCTTTCTTT. Protein sequence: CASSRFGNSNTEAFF.

The gene calls are TRBV5-5 and TRBJ2-5; TRBD1 matches at 10 bases. J lost 5 bases, V lost 3 bases, and 10 bases had no gene match. Germline V gene sequence: CDR1 SGHKS, CDR2 YYEKEE (reference sequence). The CDR3 runs to 16 residues. The CDR3 is CASSSYRTGGRETQYF. The CDR3 nucleotides read TGTGCCAGCAGCTCGTACCGGACAGGGGGGAGGGAGACCCAGTACTTC.

This chain connects TRBV5-6 to TRBJ1-4; maybe TRBD1 (5 bases). Germline loops: CDR1 SGHDT, CDR2 YYEEEE. V was shortened by 4 bases and J by 7 bases, with 8 bases between the two germline ends. The CDR3 loop spans 12 amino acids. CDR3 region: CASSQGSEKLFF. The CDR3 bases are TGTGCCAGCAGCCAGGGTTCTGAAAAACTGTTTTTT.

Here the CDR3 reads CASSFNRGPEKLFF. CDR3 DNA sequence: TGTGCCAGCAGCTTTAACAGGGGGCCTGAAAAACTGTTTTTT. The chain recombines TRBV11-2 with TRBJ1-4, with 9 bases fitting TRBD1. The CDR3 covers 14 residues. Germline V gives CDR1 SGHAT, CDR2 FQNNGV. J lost 7 bases, V lost 3 bases, and 3 bases had no gene match.

The rearrangement joins TRBV5-1 to TRBJ1-1; 7 positions match TRBD1. This CDR3 contains 13 residues. Germline lookup yields CDR1 SGHRS and CDR2 YFSETQ. The trim removed 7 bases at V and 4 bases at J, leaving 7 bases unmatched. The DNA for the CDR3 is TGCGCCAGCGGGGGGGCAGGGGGCACTGAAGCTTTCTTT. The encoded protein is CASGGAGGTEAFF.

This chain uses TRBV7-2 with TRBJ2-5; D unclear. The CDR3 has 13 residues. V was shortened by 3 bases and J by 1 base, with 6 bases between the two germline ends. Germline V gene sequence: CDR1 SGHTA, CDR2 FQGNSA. In DNA form, the CDR3 reads TGTGCCAGCAGCTTTCAGACCCAAGAGACCCAGTACTTC. Translation: CASSFQTQETQYF.

V usage is TRBV10-1 and J usage is TRBJ2-3; the D gene could be TRBD1 or TRBD2 (6 bases each). Trimming shortened V by 6 bases and J by 4 bases, and 14 bases separated the two germline ends. The CDR3 has 14 residues. Germline V gives CDR1 WNHNN, CDR2 SYGVQD (reference sequence). CDR3 region: CASSRGLSSDTQYF. The CDR3 DNA reads as TGCGCCAGCAGCCGGGGGCTATCCTCAGATACGCAGTATTTT.

This clone was seen only once. This chain links TRBV5-6 with TRBJ1-5; the D is unclear. CDR3 length: 15 residues. Germline V lookup: CDR1 SGHDT, CDR2 YYEEEE. Trimming stripped 1 base from V and 5 bases from J, with 13 bases between. Written as DNA, the CDR3 is TGTGCCAGCAGCTTGCTGGCTAGGCCAGATCAGCCCCAGCATTTT. Translating it yields CASSLLARPDQPQHF.

The chain has TRBV9 and TRBJ2-5; TRBD2 might be the D (5 bases). The CDR3 contains 14 residues. Germline V lookup: CDR1 SGDLS, CDR2 YYNGEE. V lost 4 bases and J 0 bases, leaving 10 bases between the germline ends. Here the CDR3 DNA reads TGTGCCAGCAGCCCCCGACTATACCAAGAGACCCAGTACTTC. This sequence encodes CASSPRLYQETQYF.

This rearrangement joins TRBV10-2 to TRBJ1-6; possibly TRBD1 for D (5 bases). Trimming stripped 5 bases from V and 6 bases from J, with 8 bases between. The CDR3 has 13 residues. Germline V gene lookup returns CDR1 WSHSY and CDR2 SAAADI. CDR3 sequence reads: CASSTGVNSPLHF. The DNA of the CDR3 is TGCGCCAGCAGTACAGGTGTTAATTCACCCCTCCACTTT.

V usage is TRBV6-6 and J usage is TRBJ1-5; no definite D call. The V end was cut by 6 bases, the J end by 2 bases, with 14 bases between. The CDR3 sequence is 15 residues long. CDR1 MNHNY and CDR2 SVGAGI come from the germline V gene (reference sequence). CDR3 sequence reads: CASRLHPRGNQPQHF. CDR3 in DNA: TGTGCCAGCAGGTTACACCCTCGTGGCAATCAGCCCCAGCATTTT.

The chain joins TRBV11-2 to TRBJ2-1, with D unresolved. Trimming took 6 bases from V and 0 from J, leaving 12 bases between them. The CDR3 is 15 residues long. The germline CDR1 and CDR2 sequences are SGHAT and FQNNGV. CDR3 DNA: TGTGCCAGCAGGCGGACCGAAAGCTCCTACAATGAGCAGTTCTTC. Protein: CASRRTESSYNEQFF.

CDR3 in amino acids: CASSLAYTDTQYF. Here the CDR3 DNA reads TGTGCCAGCAGCTTGGCGTACACAGATACGCAGTATTTT. The chain has TRBV5-4 and TRBJ2-3; D not certain. This CDR3 has 13 residues. Trimming removed 0 bases from V and 2 bases from J, with 4 bases in between. Germline CDR1 SGHNT, CDR2 YYREEE (reference sequence).

The chain links TRBV5-1 to TRBJ1-1; D remains unclear. The CDR3 is 15 amino acids. Germline CDR1 SGHRS, CDR2 YFSETQ. Trimming removed 4 bases from V and 4 bases from J, with 17 bases in between. The DNA for the CDR3 is TGCGCCAGCAGCATGCCCATCCCCATGGGCACTGAAGCTTTCTTT. Protein: CASSMPIPMGTEAFF.

The gene calls are TRBV10-3 and TRBJ2-7, with 7 bases identical to TRBD2. The CDR3 extends over 13 amino acids. J lost 3 bases, V lost 11 bases, and 10 bases had no gene match. CDR1 is ENHRY, CDR2 SYGVKD, per germline. CDR3 in amino acids: CASKGRAIYEQYF. The CDR3 nucleotides are TGTGCCTCCAAAGGGAGGGCCATCTACGAGCAGTACTTC.

This clone was counted a single time. The chain employs TRBV9 and TRBJ1-2; D perhaps matches TRBD1 (5 bases). V shed 2 bases and J shed 5 bases, with 13 bases lying between them. Germline V gives CDR1 SGDLS, CDR2 YYNGEE. There are 14 residues in the CDR3. CDR3 in amino acids: CASSVTGTGYGYTF. CDR3 nucleotide sequence: TGTGCCAGCAGCGTGACCGGGACCGGGTATGGCTACACCTTC. Complete variable domain (other parts from reference TRBV9 and TRBJ1-2): DSGVTQTPKHLITATGQRVTLRCSPRSGDLSVYWYQQSLDQGLQFLIQYYNGEERAKGNILERFSAQQFPDLHSELNLSSLELGDSALYFCASSVTGTGYGYTFGSGTRLTVV.

CDR3 DNA: TGTGCCACGGTCCCCGGGACAGGCGACTATGGCTACACCTTC. The encoded protein is CATVPGTGDYGYTF. The chain joins TRBV7-2 to TRBJ1-2; 8 bases fit TRBD1. J lost 3 bases, V lost 10 bases, and 10 bases had no gene match. Per germline, CDR1 SGHTA and CDR2 FQGNSA. This CDR3 contains 14 residues.